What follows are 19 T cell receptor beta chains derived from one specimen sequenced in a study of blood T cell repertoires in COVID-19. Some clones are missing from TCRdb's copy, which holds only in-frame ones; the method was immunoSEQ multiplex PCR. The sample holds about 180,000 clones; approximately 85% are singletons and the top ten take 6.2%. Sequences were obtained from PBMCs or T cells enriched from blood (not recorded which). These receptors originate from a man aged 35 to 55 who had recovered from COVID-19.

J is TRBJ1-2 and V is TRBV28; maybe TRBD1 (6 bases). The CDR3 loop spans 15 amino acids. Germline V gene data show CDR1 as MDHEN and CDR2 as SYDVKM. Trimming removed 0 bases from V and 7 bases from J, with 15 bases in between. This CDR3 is CASSLWRRQELGYTF. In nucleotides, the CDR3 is TGTGCCAGCAGTTTATGGCGTAGACAGGAACTTGGCTACACCTTC.

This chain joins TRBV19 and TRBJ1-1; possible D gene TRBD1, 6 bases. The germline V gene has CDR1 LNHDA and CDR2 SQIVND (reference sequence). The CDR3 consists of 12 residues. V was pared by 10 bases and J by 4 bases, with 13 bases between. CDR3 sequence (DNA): TGTGCCAATACAGGGTTTAGCACTGAAGCTTTCTTT. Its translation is CANTGFSTEAFF.

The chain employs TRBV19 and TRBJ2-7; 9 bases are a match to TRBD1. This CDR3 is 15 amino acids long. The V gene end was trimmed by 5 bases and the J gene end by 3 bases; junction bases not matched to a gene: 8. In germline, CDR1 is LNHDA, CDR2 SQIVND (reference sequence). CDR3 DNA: TGTGCCAGTAGTTCCCGGACAGGGGTGAGCTACGAGCAGTACTTC. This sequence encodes CASSSRTGVSYEQYF.

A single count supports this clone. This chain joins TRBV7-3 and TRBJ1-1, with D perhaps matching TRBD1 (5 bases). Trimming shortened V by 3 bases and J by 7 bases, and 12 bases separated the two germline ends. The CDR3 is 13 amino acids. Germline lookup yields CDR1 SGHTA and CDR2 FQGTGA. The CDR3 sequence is CASSLSGQGEAFF. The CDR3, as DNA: TGTGCCAGCAGCTTGTCCGGGCAGGGTGAAGCTTTCTTT.

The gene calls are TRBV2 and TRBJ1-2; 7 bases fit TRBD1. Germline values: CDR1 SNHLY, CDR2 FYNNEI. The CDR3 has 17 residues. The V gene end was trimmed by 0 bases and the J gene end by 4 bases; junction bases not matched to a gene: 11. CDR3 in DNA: TGTGCCAGCAGTGAAGCGGGACAGAACCTTTACCTCTATGGCTACACCTTC. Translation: CASSEAGQNLYLYGYTF.

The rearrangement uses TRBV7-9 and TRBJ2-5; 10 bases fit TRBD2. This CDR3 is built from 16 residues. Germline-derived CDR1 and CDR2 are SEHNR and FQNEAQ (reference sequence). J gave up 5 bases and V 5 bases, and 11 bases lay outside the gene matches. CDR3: CASSHSIAGGGETQYF. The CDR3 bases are TGTGCCAGCAGCCACTCGATAGCGGGAGGAGGGGAGACCCAGTACTTC.

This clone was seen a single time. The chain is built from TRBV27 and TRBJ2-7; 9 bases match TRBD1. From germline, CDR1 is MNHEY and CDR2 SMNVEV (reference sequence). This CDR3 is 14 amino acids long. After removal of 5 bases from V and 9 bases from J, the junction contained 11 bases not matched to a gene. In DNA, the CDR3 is TGTGCCAGCAGTCACCGGGACAGGGCGGCAGGGCAGTACTTC. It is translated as CASSHRDRAAGQYF.

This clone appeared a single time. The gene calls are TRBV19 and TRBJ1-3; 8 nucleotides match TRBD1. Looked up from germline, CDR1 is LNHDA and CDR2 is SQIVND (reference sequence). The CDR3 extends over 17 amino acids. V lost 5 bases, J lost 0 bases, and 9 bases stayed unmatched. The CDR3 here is CASSFGTGRYSGNTIYF. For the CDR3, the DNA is TGTGCCAGTAGTTTTGGGACAGGTCGATACTCTGGAAACACCATATATTTT.

The CDR3 DNA is TGTGCCAGTAGTTCCAACGGTGGCACCGGGGAGCTGTTTTTT. Encoded protein: CASSSNGGTGELFF. The genes are TRBV19 and TRBJ2-2; D unresolved. Per the germline V gene, CDR1 is LNHDA and CDR2 is SQIVND (reference sequence). Trimming took off 5 bases at V and 4 bases at J, with 11 bases between the two ends. The CDR3 consists of 14 residues.

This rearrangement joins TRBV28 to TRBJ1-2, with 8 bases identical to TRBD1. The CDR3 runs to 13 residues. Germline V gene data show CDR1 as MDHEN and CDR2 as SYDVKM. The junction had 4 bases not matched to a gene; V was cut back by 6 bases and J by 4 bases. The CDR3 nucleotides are TGTGCCAGCAGCCGGACAGGGCCCTATGGCTACACCTTC. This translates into CASSRTGPYGYTF.

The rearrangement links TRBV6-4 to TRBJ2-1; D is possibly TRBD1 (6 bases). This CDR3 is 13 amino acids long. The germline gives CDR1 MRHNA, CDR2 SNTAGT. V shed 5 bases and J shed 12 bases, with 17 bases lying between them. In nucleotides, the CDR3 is TGTGCCAGCAGTCCAGGACAGCGAGGGGCGCAGTTCTTC. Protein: CASSPGQRGAQFF.

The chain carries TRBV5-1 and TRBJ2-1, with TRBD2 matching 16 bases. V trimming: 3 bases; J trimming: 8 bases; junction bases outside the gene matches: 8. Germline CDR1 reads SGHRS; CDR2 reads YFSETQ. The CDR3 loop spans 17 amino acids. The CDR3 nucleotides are TGCGCCAGCAGCTCGGGGACTAGCGGGAGGGCCGAGGATGAGCAGTTCTTC. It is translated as CASSSGTSGRAEDEQFF. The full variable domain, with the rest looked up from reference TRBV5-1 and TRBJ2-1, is KAGVTQTPRYLIKTRGQQVTLSCSPISGHRSVSWYQQTPGQGLQFLFEYFSETQRNKGNFPGRFSGRQFSNSRSEMNVSTLELGDSALYLCASSSGTSGRAEDEQFFGPGTRLTVL.

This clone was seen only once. CDR3 sequence reads: CASSVARGRGTGELFF. CDR3 DNA: TGTGCCAGCAGCGTAGCTAGGGGGCGAGGCACCGGGGAGCTGTTTTTT. This chain connects TRBV9 to TRBJ2-2; 7 bases are shared with TRBD1. The V gene's germline CDR1 is SGDLS and CDR2 YYNGEE. This CDR3 comprises 16 residues. V lost 0 bases to trimming and J lost 4 bases; unmatched junction nucleotides: 6.

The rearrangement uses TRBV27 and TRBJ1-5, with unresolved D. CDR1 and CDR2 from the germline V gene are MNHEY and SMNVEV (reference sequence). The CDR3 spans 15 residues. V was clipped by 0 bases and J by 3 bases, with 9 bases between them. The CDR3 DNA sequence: TGTGCCAGCAGTTTATCCCACGGTTCCAATCAGCCCCAGCATTTT. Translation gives CASSLSHGSNQPQHF.

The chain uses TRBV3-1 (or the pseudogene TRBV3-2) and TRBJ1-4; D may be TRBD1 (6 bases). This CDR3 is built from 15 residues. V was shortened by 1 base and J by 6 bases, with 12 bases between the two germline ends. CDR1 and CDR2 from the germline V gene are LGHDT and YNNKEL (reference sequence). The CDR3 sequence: CASSQATQGYEKLFF. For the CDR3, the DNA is TGTGCCAGCAGCCAAGCTACTCAGGGGTATGAAAAACTGTTTTTT.

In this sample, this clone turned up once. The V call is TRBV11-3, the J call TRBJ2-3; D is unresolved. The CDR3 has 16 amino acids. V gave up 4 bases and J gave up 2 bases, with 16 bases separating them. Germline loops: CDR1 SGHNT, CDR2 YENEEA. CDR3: CASSSSSPGFTDTQYF. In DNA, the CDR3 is TGTGCCAGCAGCTCCTCCTCCCCGGGTTTCACAGATACGCAGTATTTT.

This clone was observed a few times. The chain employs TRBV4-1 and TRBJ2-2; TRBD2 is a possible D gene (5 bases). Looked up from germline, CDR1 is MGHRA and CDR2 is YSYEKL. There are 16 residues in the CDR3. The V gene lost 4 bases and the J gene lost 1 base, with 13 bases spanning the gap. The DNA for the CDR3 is TGCGCCAGCAGCCTAGTTTTTGGACTGAACACCGGGGAGCTGTTTTTT. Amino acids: CASSLVFGLNTGELFF.

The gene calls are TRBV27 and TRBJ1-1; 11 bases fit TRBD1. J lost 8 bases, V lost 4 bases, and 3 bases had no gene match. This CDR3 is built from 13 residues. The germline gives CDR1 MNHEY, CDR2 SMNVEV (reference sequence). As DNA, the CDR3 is TGTGCCAGCAGTTGGGACAGGGGGAAAGAAGCTTTCTTT. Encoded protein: CASSWDRGKEAFF.

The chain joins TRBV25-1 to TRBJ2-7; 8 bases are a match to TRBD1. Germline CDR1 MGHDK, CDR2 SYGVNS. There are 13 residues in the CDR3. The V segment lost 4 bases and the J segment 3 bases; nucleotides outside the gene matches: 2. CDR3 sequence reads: CASSGGQVYEQYF. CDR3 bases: TGTGCCAGCAGTGGGGGACAGGTCTACGAGCAGTACTTC.